The 22 T cell receptor beta chains listed next were all sequenced from one sample in a study of post-analysis software for immune sequencing data. Libraries were made from TCR beta cDNA, and they carried unique molecular identifiers. TCRdb analysed the PCR reads with MiXCR anew, one entry per CDR3 protein. Altogether hundreds of thousands of distinct CDR3 sequences are present, about 44% being singletons, with the ten largest covering over 1.5%. Findings of the study overall: Five or six TRBV segments, TRBV5-6, TRBV5-1 and TRBV20-1 among them, were found more frequent in patients than controls.

Their antigens are not known. Sequencing was performed on blood. These receptors came from a girl under 18 with multiple sclerosis.

CDR3: CASSLLRGYTF. CDR3 DNA sequence: TGTGCCAGCAGTTTGTTACGGGGCTACACCTTC. This chain links TRBV12-3 or TRBV12-4 with TRBJ1-2; D remains unclear. The CDR3 is 11 residues long. Trimming cost V 3 bases and J 8 bases, with 7 bases left between them.

The CDR3, as DNA: TGTGCCAGCACCACGGGACGGGTAGATACGCAGTATTTT. Residues: CASTTGRVDTQYF. The chain carries TRBV3-1 and TRBJ2-3; D may be TRBD1 or TRBD2 (5 bases each). This CDR3 contains 13 residues. V lost 7 bases and J lost 5, with 13 bases in between. Germline CDR1 is LGHDT and CDR2 is YNNKEL (reference sequence).

In this sample, this clonotype turned up a few times. V usage is TRBV18 and J usage is TRBJ2-5; D might be TRBD2 (5 bases). The germline gives CDR1 KGHSH, CDR2 LQKENI. Trimming cost V 3 bases and J 0 bases, with 14 bases left between them. This CDR3 has 16 residues. The CDR3 reads CASSPPSPVNQETQYF. Here the CDR3 DNA reads TGTGCCAGCTCACCCCCTAGCCCAGTAAACCAAGAGACCCAGTACTTC.

The V gene is TRBV5-1, the J gene TRBJ1-5; unclear D gene. The V and J ends lost 4 bases and 9 bases respectively, with 14 bases between them. The V gene's germline CDR1 is SGHRS and CDR2 YFSETQ. The CDR3 spans 13 residues. This CDR3 reads CASSPTLDRPQHF. The CDR3 nucleotides read TGCGCCAGCAGCCCGACTCTAGATCGGCCCCAGCATTTT.

This clonotype showed up just a few times. The chain couples TRBV29-1 to TRBJ2-1, with D maybe TRBD2 (5 bases). V was shortened by 0 bases and J by 4 bases, with 7 bases between the two germline ends. Germline loops: CDR1 SQVTM, CDR2 ANQGSEA. This CDR3 contains 13 residues. The CDR3 loop is CSVEDTSYNEQFF. The CDR3 coding sequence is TGCAGCGTTGAAGATACTAGTTACAATGAGCAGTTCTTC.

With respect to this clonotype: At one end the junction does not follow the germline gene, possibly because of a read error. The V call is TRBV10-3, the J call TRBJ2-7; TRBD1 agrees at 8 bases. The germline CDR1 and CDR2 sequences are ENHRY and SYGVKD. The CDR3 runs to 13 residues. This CDR3 is CAIGGDRSHEQYF. CDR3 DNA sequence: TGCGCCATTGGTGGGGACAGGTCCCACGAGCAGTACTTC.

This clonotype showed up just a few times. This sequence joins TRBV5-1 and TRBJ2-1, with 8 positions matching TRBD2. Germline loops: CDR1 SGHRS, CDR2 YFSETQ. The CDR3 extends over 16 amino acids. V lost 4 bases and J lost 0; bases outside the gene matches: 6. CDR3: CASSLIAGSSYNEQFF. As DNA, the CDR3 is TGCGCCAGCAGCCTAATAGCGGGGAGCTCCTACAATGAGCAGTTCTTC.

The CDR3 spells CSVRLAAEGNRNEQFF. The CDR3 DNA reads as TGCAGCGTCAGACTAGCGGCGGAAGGAAACCGTAATGAGCAGTTCTTC. The chain has TRBV29-1 and TRBJ2-1, with TRBD2 matching 9 bases. CDR3 length: 16 amino acids. The junction had 16 bases not matched to a gene; V was cut back by 6 bases and J by 7 bases. Germline values: CDR1 SQVTM, CDR2 ANQGSEA.

CDR3 sequence reads: CSASNRGFTDTQYF. The CDR3 nucleotides are TGCAGTGCTTCAAACAGGGGCTTCACAGATACGCAGTATTTT. The rearrangement links TRBV20-1 to TRBJ2-3; 7 bases fit TRBD1. The CDR3 totals 14 residues. J was trimmed by 2 bases and V by 5 bases; bases with no gene match: 7. The germline CDR1 and CDR2 sequences are DFQATT and SNEGSKA (reference sequence).

The V and J genes are TRBV7-9 and TRBJ2-5, with D uncertain. Trimming removed 5 bases from V and 0 bases from J, with 10 bases in between. This CDR3 region has 14 residues. Germline lookup yields CDR1 SEHNR and CDR2 FQNEAQ (reference sequence). The CDR3 sequence: CASSPAGYQETQYF. Here the CDR3 DNA reads TGTGCCAGCAGCCCGGCAGGATACCAAGAGACCCAGTACTTC. The full variable domain, completed using reference TRBV7-9 and TRBJ2-5, is DTGVSQNPRHKITKRGQNVTFRCDPISEHNRLYWYRQTLGQGPEFLTYFQNEAQLEKSRLLSDRFSAERPKGSFSTLEIQRTEQGDSAMYLCASSPAGYQETQYFGPGTRLLVL.

The chain recombines TRBV4-1 with TRBJ1-1; D perhaps matches TRBD1 (5 bases). Deletions cut 0 bases from V and 6 bases from J, with 11 bases between. This CDR3 has 14 residues. Germline V lookup: CDR1 MGHRA, CDR2 YSYEKL. The CDR3 DNA reads TGCGCCAGCAGCCAAGAATTGACAGCGGCTGAAGCTTTCTTT. Its translation is CASSQELTAAEAFF.

J is TRBJ2-3 and V is TRBV24-1; D not resolved. The V and J ends lost 3 bases and 5 bases respectively, with 5 bases between them. The length of the CDR3 is 12 residues. The germline V gene encodes CDR1 KGHDR and CDR2 SFDVKD. The CDR3 protein is CATSDGLDTQYF. The DNA for the CDR3 is TGTGCCACCAGTGATGGGTTAGATACGCAGTATTTT.

The J gene is TRBJ2-3, the V gene TRBV12-3 or TRBV12-4, with D tentatively TRBD2 (6 bases). V lost 2 bases and J 5 bases, leaving 14 bases between the germline ends. CDR3 size: 15 residues. CDR3 loop: CASSLNGVGGDTQYF. The CDR3 nucleotides read TGTGCCAGCAGTTTAAACGGGGTGGGGGGAGATACGCAGTATTTT.

This clonotype was counted between two and nine times. This chain joins TRBV5-1 and TRBJ2-7; TRBD1 might be the D (5 bases). V was trimmed by 5 bases and J by 0 bases, leaving 15 bases between them. Germline assignment: CDR1 SGHRS and CDR2 YFSETQ. The CDR3 has 15 amino acids. This chain's CDR3 is CASSPGWAHSYEQYF. The CDR3 coding sequence is TGCGCCAGCAGTCCAGGGTGGGCACACTCCTACGAGCAGTACTTC.

This clonotype came up a few times. The chain links TRBV20-1 to TRBJ2-7, with 12 bases aligning to TRBD2. Germline V gene lookup returns CDR1 DFQATT and CDR2 SNEGSKA (reference sequence). V lost 1 base and J lost 2; bases outside the gene matches: 3. CDR3 length: 15 residues. This chain's CDR3 is CSARGLAGATYEQYF. The CDR3 DNA reads as TGCAGTGCTAGAGGACTAGCGGGGGCGACCTACGAGCAGTACTTC.

This clonotype came up a few times. The chain has TRBV15 and TRBJ2-2, with 14 bases fitting TRBD2. V shed 3 bases, J shed 2 bases, and the junction held 2 bases outside the gene matches. The CDR3 runs to 17 residues. Germline CDR1 LNHNV, CDR2 YYDKDF (reference sequence). The CDR3 nucleotides read TGTGCCACCAGCAGGACTAGCGGGGGGGGTAACACCGGGGAGCTGTTTTTT. Translating gives CATSRTSGGGNTGELFF.

The rearrangement links TRBV2 to TRBJ2-1; weak D call: TRBD2 (6 bases). CDR3 length equals 16 residues. V lost 11 bases to trimming and J lost 2 bases, with 22 bases between them. Germline CDR1 and CDR2: SNHLY and FYNNEI. This CDR3 is CAGYSGSPDTYNEQFF. The CDR3 nucleotides are TGTGCCGGCTACAGCGGGTCCCCTGACACCTACAATGAGCAGTTCTTC. The variable domain in full, completed from reference TRBV2 and TRBJ2-1, reads EPEVTQTPSHQVTQMGQEVILRCVPISNHLYFYWYRQILGQKVEFLVSFYNNEISEKSEIFDDQFSVERPDGSNFTLKIRSTKLEDSAMYFCAGYSGSPDTYNEQFFGPGTRLTVL.

This CDR3 is CASSFGRQAYEQYF. The CDR3 nucleotides read TGTGCCAGCAGCTTTGGGAGGCAGGCCTACGAGCAGTACTTC. J is TRBJ2-5 and V is TRBV7-8; tentative D call: TRBD2 (6 bases). The J call may be incorrect, as the DNA end agrees better with TRBJ2-7. This CDR3 spans 14 amino acids. Germline CDR1 reads SGHVS; CDR2 reads FQNEAQ.

The chain joins TRBV7-9 to TRBJ2-5, with 7 positions matching TRBD2. Germline V gene lookup returns CDR1 SEHNR and CDR2 FQNEAQ (reference sequence). This CDR3 has 14 amino acids. The junction had 8 bases not matched to a gene; V was cut back by 6 bases and J by 4 bases. CDR3 amino acids: CASRASGGLETQYF. In nucleotides, the CDR3 is TGTGCCAGCAGGGCCTCGGGGGGTTTAGAGACCCAGTACTTC.

This clonotype was found many times. V and J are TRBV7-3 and TRBJ2-5, with D uncertain. V gave up 5 bases and J gave up 4 bases, with 5 bases separating them. Germline V gene lookup returns CDR1 SGHTA and CDR2 FQGTGA. The CDR3 is 11 amino acids. CDR3 residues: CASSNGETQYF. The CDR3 region has the DNA TGTGCCAGCAGCAACGGAGAGACCCAGTACTTC.

J is TRBJ1-4 and V is TRBV27; TRBD1 might be the D (5 bases). Germline lookup yields CDR1 MNHEY and CDR2 SMNVEV (reference sequence). This CDR3 is 15 amino acids long. V was shortened by 2 bases and J by 8 bases, with 15 bases between the two germline ends. The chain's CDR3 is CASSLVTDSREKLFF. The CDR3, as DNA: TGTGCCAGCAGTTTAGTGACAGACTCGAGAGAAAAACTGTTTTTT.

This clonotype was seen a few times. The chain is built from TRBV6-4 and TRBJ2-3; tentative D call: TRBD2 (6 bases). Per the germline V gene, CDR1 is MRHNA and CDR2 is SNTAGT. The CDR3 length is 14 residues. Trimming took off 2 bases at V and 4 bases at J, with 10 bases between the two ends. CDR3 protein: CASSDGGSADTQYF. CDR3 nucleotide sequence: TGTGCCAGCAGTGACGGGGGGTCGGCAGATACGCAGTATTTT.